The rows below give T cell receptor beta chains drawn from one sample of a study of T cells in narcolepsy. TCRdb's table, derived via immunoSEQ multiplex PCR, lists solely in-frame clones and lacks some. The sample yields tens of thousands of clones, 60% to 85% seen once. Sequencing used memory (CD45RA-) CD4+ T cells from blood. Source of these receptors: a human donor in good health. CDR3s include the opening cysteine and the closing phenylalanine or tryptophan. The D gene is left open where the match is weak. Clone size is given for some rows only: seen once, a few or many times, or a class if the clone is expanded.

TRBJ1-5 TRBV11-3 . . CASSLGPPGGRAQHF TGTGCCAGCAGCTTAGGACCCCCCGGGGGAAGAGCCCAGCATTTT
TRBJ2-2 TRBV10-3 . . CAIAPGANTGELFF TGTGCCATTGCGCCAGGGGCGAACACCGGGGAGCTGTTTTTT
TRBJ1-3 TRBV11-2 . . CASSLSPNLGWSGNTIYF TGTGCCAGCAGCTTAAGCCCGAACTTAGGTTGGTCTGGAAACACCATATATTTT
TRBJ2-7 TRBV6-5 . . CASSRLTGYEQYF TGTGCCAGCAGTCGCCTGACCGGCTACGAGCAGTACTTC
TRBJ1-2 TRBV7-9 . once CASTNRAHLSDGYTF TGTGCCAGCACAAACAGGGCCCATCTCTCCGATGGCTACACCTTC
TRBJ2-3 TRBV18 . . CASSGGTRLKYSTDTQYF TGTGCCAGCTCTGGAGGCACGAGGTTAAAGTATAGCACAGATACGCAGTATTTT
TRBJ2-6 TRBV29-1 . few CSVVGGGANVLTF TGCAGCGTTGTTGGGGGTGGGGCCAACGTCCTGACTTTC
TRBJ1-4 TRBV28 . . CASSYTRTPPGKLFF TGTGCCAGCAGTTACACCCGAACCCCTCCCGGGAAACTGTTTTTT
TRBJ2-7 TRBV4-2 TRBD1 . CASSQGPGQGRNEQYF TGTGCCAGCAGCCAAGGACCGGGACAGGGCAGAAACGAGCAGTACTTC
TRBJ2-1 TRBV19 TRBD2 few CASNGGLAGGDGEQFF TGTGCCAGTAACGGTGGACTAGCGGGAGGGGACGGTGAGCAGTTCTTC
TRBJ1-2 TRBV19 . . CASSAEDGPLGYTF TGTGCCAGTAGTGCCGAGGACGGCCCTTTGGGCTACACCTTC
TRBJ2-7 TRBV7-2 . . CASSQTGLREQYF TGTGCCAGCAGCCAGACAGGTCTACGGGAGCAGTACTTC
TRBJ2-3 TRBV4-1 TRBD1 once CASSQVTGSTDTQYF TGCGCCAGCAGCCAGGTGACAGGGAGCACAGATACGCAGTATTTT
TRBJ1-1 TRBV10-3 TRBD1 . CAISLTGDRTEAFF TGTGCCATCAGCCTGACAGGGGATCGCACTGAAGCTTTCTTT
TRBJ2-6 TRBV5-8 . . CASRNSGANVLTF TGTGCCAGCAGAAACTCTGGGGCCAACGTCCTGACTTTC
TRBJ2-4 TRBV2 . . CASSEGMGLAKNIQYF TGTGCCAGCAGTGAGGGGATGGGACTAGCCAAAAACATTCAGTACTTC
TRBJ2-3 TRBV7-2 TRBD2 . CASSSTPGGAADTQYF TGTGCCAGCAGCTCCACTCCCGGGGGGGCCGCAGATACGCAGTATTTT
TRBJ1-2 TRBV6-6 . . CASSYSGGTNYGYTF TGTGCCAGCAGTTACTCGGGAGGGACCAACTATGGCTACACCTTC
TRBJ2-5 TRBV13 TRBD2 once CASSSWTSGGRVETQYF TGTGCCAGCAGCTCCTGGACTAGCGGGGGCCGTGTGGAGACCCAGTACTTC
TRBJ2-7 TRBV7-2 . . CASSSVGSAPSRQYF TGTGCCAGCAGCTCCGTGGGCTCGGCGCCCTCCCGGCAGTACTTC
TRBJ1-1 TRBV7-2 . . CASSLGGFNTEAFF TGTGCCAGCAGCTTAGGAGGGTTCAACACTGAAGCTTTCTTT
TRBJ1-6 TRBV7-3 TRBD1 . CASSLLGQGNSPLHF TGTGCCAGCAGCTTACTCGGACAGGGTAATTCACCCCTCCACTTT
TRBJ1-1 TRBV5-1 . . CASSWAGEVTEAFF TGCGCCAGCAGCTGGGCAGGGGAGGTTACTGAAGCTTTCTTT
TRBJ1-5 TRBV29-1 . . CSVSSGTEQPQHF TGCAGCGTATCGTCAGGGACGGAACAGCCCCAGCATTTT
TRBJ2-5 TRBV7-9 TRBD2 . CASSLVGGLETQYF TGTGCCAGCAGCTTAGTGGGAGGGCTGGAGACCCAGTACTTC
TRBJ1-1 TRBV2 . . CASSGGRLNTEAFF TGTGCCAGCAGTGGAGGACGGTTGAACACTGAAGCTTTCTTT
TRBJ2-7 TRBV2 TRBD2 . CASSGGSLSYEQYF TGTGCCAGCAGTGGCGGGAGCCTTTCCTACGAGCAGTACTTC
TRBJ2-3 TRBV29-1 . . CSGTSTDTQYF TGCAGCGGGACTAGCACAGATACGCAGTATTTT
TRBJ1-5 TRBV7-7 . . CASSLSENQPQHF TGTGCCAGCAGCTTATCAGAGAATCAGCCCCAGCATTTT
TRBJ2-7 TRBV4-1 TRBD1 . CASSQGPGQGTREQYF TGTGCCAGCAGCCAAGGGCCGGGACAGGGAACACGCGAGCAGTACTTC
TRBJ2-5 TRBV9 . . CASSVGTIPGETQYF TGTGCCAGCAGCGTTGGGACCATACCCGGGGAGACCCAGTACTTC
TRBJ2-5 TRBV28 . . CASTAGSTKQYF TGTGCCAGCACCGCGGGAAGTACGAAGCAGTACTTC
TRBJ2-3 TRBV9 TRBD2 . CASSVASGSFTDTQYF TGTGCCAGCAGCGTAGCTAGCGGGAGCTTCACAGATACGCAGTATTTT
TRBJ2-1 TRBV2 . . CASTGQSSYNEQFF TGTGCCAGCACCGGACAAAGCTCCTACAATGAGCAGTTCTTC
TRBJ2-1 TRBV7-3 TRBD1 few CASSLSRPQGKQFF TGTGCCAGCAGCTTAAGTCGGCCACAGGGGAAGCAGTTCTTC
TRBJ1-5 TRBV19 . once CASLGIGNQPQHF TGTGCCAGTCTAGGGATCGGCAATCAGCCCCAGCATTTT
TRBJ1-1 TRBV11-2 TRBD1 once CASSLGRTGGFNTEAFF TGTGCCAGCAGCTTAGGTCGGACAGGGGGCTTCAACACTGAAGCTTTCTTT
TRBJ2-7 TRBV18 . . CASSPGTDVYEQYF TGTGCCAGCTCACCGGGGACGGACGTATACGAGCAGTACTTC
TRBJ1-2 TRBV28 . . CASSFRRGDGYTF TGTGCCAGCAGTTTCAGGCGAGGCGATGGCTACACCTTC
TRBJ2-1 TRBV2 . . CASSNRIVDEQFF TGTGCCAGCAGTAACAGAATCGTTGATGAGCAGTTCTTC
TRBJ2-5 TRBV9 . . CASSVSGTGKETQYF TGTGCCAGCAGCGTCTCCGGAACAGGAAAAGAGACCCAGTACTTC
TRBJ2-4 TRBV27 . . CASSLTPLAKNIQYF TGTGCCAGCAGTTTGACGCCTTTAGCCAAAAACATTCAGTACTTC
TRBJ2-3 TRBV28 . once CASRAVVTDTQYF TGTGCCAGCCGAGCGGTGGTTACAGATACGCAGTATTTT
TRBJ2-2 TRBV5-5 . . CASSFAWGADTGELFF TGTGCCAGCAGCTTCGCCTGGGGCGCGGACACCGGGGAGCTGTTTTTT
TRBJ2-3 TRBV4-1 . . CASSLREWADTQYF TGCGCCAGCAGCCTCCGGGAGTGGGCAGATACGCAGTATTTT
TRBJ2-1 TRBV9 TRBD2 . CASSVERERNEQFF TGTGCCAGCAGCGTAGAGCGGGAGCGGAATGAGCAGTTCTTC
TRBJ1-1 TRBV11-2 TRBD1 . CASSLAGGSTEAFF TGTGCCAGCAGCTTAGCAGGGGGATCTACTGAAGCTTTCTTT
TRBJ2-1 TRBV5-4 TRBD2 . CASSLGVGGRAEEQFF TGTGCCAGCAGCTTGGGGGTCGGCGGGAGGGCCGAGGAGCAGTTCTTC
TRBJ2-6 TRBV7-3 TRBD1 few CASSLTGPGANVLTF TGTGCCAGCAGCTTGACAGGGCCTGGGGCCAACGTCCTGACTTTC
TRBJ1-6 TRBV28 . . CASSPTGINSPLHF TGTGCCAGCAGTCCAACAGGGATTAATTCACCCCTCCACTTT